The following is a T cell receptor (beta chain) sequence with its context. From germline, CDR1 is GTSNPN and CDR2 SVGIG (reference sequence). V dropped 3 bases and J dropped 5; count of bases not matched to a gene: 10. This CDR3 region has 16 residues. These data originate in a study of blood T cell repertoires in COVID-19. Data came from immunoSEQ multiplex PCR; TCRdb stores just in-frame clones and leaves some out. The profile shows approximately 43,000 clones, roughly four fifths of them singletons. Sequencing was done on a sample of peripheral blood. The V and J genes are TRBV30 and TRBJ2-7, with 13 positions matching TRBD2. This sequence originates from a man aged 35 to 55 with active or convalescent COVID-19. The CDR3 reads CAWRPPGTSGTNEQYF. CDR3 in DNA: TGTGCCTGGAGACCTCCCGGGACTAGCGGGACTAACGAGCAGTACTTC.